This T cell receptor (beta chain) derives from a study of T cell repertoires in cytomegalovirus infection. A remark on this clonotype: As yet, its antigen is unknown.

TCRdb reanalysed the reads using MiXCR and keeps one entry per CDR3 protein. Of 200,000 to 250,000 distinct CDR3 sequences listed, around 40% were seen once; the top ten hold 55% to 70%. The ends were cut back, 5 bases at V and 8 bases at J, with 15 bases in the middle. Germline CDR1 and CDR2: SGHVT and SQSDAQ. The CDR3 totals 14 residues. The receptor was derived from a human donor in good health (CMV status not recorded). Some clones in this sample may be carry-over from other donors' samples. The material sequenced was CD8+ T cells from cultured PBMCs, taken from culture after CMV antigen stimulation. The chain has TRBV7-4 and TRBJ1-4; D may be TRBD1 (6 bases). The CDR3 DNA is TGTGCCAGCAGCACCCGGGACATTGACGAAAAACTGTTTTTT. Translation gives CASSTRDIDEKLFF.